The source of this T cell receptor beta chain is a study of cytomegalovirus exposure and HLA in healthy donors. CDR3 length: 16 residues. V was shortened by 5 bases and J by 0 bases, with 14 bases between the two germline ends. In germline, CDR1 is LNHDA, CDR2 SQIVND (reference sequence). PCR involved 60 Vbeta and 13 Jbeta primers. Method: immunoSEQ multiplex PCR; TCRdb's copy keeps in-frame clones and lacks some. The profile shows approximately 170,000 clones, around three quarters of them singletons. There are a few counts of this clone. The sample comprised PBMCs. The V call is TRBV19, the J call TRBJ1-5, with unresolved D. The TCR comes from a woman in her 40s in good health and CMV-seronegative. The CDR3 region is CASSRGSGGSNQPQHF. The CDR3 DNA reads as TGTGCCAGTAGTCGAGGTTCGGGAGGTAGCAATCAGCCCCAGCATTTT.